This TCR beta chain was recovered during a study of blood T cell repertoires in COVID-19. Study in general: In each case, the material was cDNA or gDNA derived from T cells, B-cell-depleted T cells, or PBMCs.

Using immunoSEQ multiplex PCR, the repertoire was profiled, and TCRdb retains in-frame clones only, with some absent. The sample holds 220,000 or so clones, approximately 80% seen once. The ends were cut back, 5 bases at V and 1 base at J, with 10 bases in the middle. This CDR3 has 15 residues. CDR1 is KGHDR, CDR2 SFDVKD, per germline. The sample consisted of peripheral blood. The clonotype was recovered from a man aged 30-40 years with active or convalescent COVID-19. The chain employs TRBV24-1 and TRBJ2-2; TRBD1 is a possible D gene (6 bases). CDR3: CATSGPTGNTGELFF. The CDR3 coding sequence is TGTGCCACCAGTGGCCCGACAGGGAACACCGGGGAGCTGTTTTTT.